The clone carrying this T cell receptor (beta chain) was observed a few times. CD4 T cells were positively selected, then CD8 T cells from the CD4-negative fraction. Cells stained for CD3, CD4, CD8, CD45RA, CD27 and viability were sorted into four CD45RA/CD27 subsets. The sample comes from a study of naive and memory T cell subsets. Both TRBC1 and TRBC2 were covered by a beta constant-region primer of two equimolar oligonucleotides. Four rounds of PCR amplified the ligated cDNA using nested alpha and beta constant-region primers plus SP2. Each CDR3 protein is one row after TCRdb ran MiXCR on the UMI-ligation and nested PCR reads. The sample gives more than 100,000 distinct CDR3 sequences, 35% to 40% of which show up once; 0.75% to 1% is in the top ten. The CDR3 loop spans 16 amino acids. Germline V gene data show CDR1 as SGHNT and CDR2 as YYREEE (reference sequence). Trimming at V came to 0 bases and at J to 7 bases, leaving 10 bases not matched to a gene.

The clonotype was recovered from a human donor in good health. The chain is built from TRBV5-4 and TRBJ2-3; 8 bases are a match to TRBD1. The sequenced sample was central memory CD4+ T cells from blood. CDR3 coding DNA: TGTGCCAGCAGCTTGGACGGGACAGGTGTAATGAATACGCAGTATTTT. Translating it yields CASSLDGTGVMNTQYF.